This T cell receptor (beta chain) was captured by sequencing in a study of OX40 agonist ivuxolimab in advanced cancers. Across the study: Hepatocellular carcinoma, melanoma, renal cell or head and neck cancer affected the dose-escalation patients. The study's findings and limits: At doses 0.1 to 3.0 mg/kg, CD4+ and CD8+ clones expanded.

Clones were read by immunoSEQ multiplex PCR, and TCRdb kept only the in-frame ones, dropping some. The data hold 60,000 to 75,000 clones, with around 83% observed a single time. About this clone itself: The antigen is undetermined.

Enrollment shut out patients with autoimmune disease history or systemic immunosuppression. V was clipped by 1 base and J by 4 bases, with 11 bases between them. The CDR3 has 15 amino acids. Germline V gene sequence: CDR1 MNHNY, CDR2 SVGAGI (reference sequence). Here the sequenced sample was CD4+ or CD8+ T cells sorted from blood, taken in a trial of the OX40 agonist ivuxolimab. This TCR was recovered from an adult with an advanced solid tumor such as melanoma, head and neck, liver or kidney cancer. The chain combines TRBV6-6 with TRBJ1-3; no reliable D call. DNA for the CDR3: TGTGCCAGCAGTTACTATAAGGGCTCGGGAAACACCATATATTTT. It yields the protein CASSYYKGSGNTIYF.